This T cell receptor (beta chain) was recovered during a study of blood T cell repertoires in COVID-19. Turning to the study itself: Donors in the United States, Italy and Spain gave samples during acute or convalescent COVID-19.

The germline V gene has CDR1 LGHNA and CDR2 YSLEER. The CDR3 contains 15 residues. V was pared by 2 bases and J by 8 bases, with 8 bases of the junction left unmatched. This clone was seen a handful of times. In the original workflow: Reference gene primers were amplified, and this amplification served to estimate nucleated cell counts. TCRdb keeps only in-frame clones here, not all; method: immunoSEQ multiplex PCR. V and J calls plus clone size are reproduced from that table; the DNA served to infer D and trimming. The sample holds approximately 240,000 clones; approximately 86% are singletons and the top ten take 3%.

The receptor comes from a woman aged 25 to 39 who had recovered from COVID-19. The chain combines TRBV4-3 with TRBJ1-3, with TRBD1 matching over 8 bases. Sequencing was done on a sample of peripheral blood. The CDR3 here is CASSQTGDRLHTIYF. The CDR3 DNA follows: TGCGCCAGCAGCCAAACAGGGGACAGGCTTCACACCATATATTTT.